A single T cell receptor beta chain is shown here with its context. Its antigen is not known. This sample was included in a study of T-cell reconstitution after alpha-beta-depleted transplantation in children. General study results and limits: Counts and diversity of T cells one year after transplant came mostly from newly produced T cells.

Unique molecular identifiers tagged the TCRbeta library. TCRdb re-derived calls from the PCR reads in MiXCR, one entry per CDR3 protein. The profile covers about 420,000 distinct CDR3 sequences, with around 15% appearing a single time and around 30% taken by the ten largest. Germline V gives CDR1 SGHAT, CDR2 FQNNGV. V lost 5 bases and J 0 bases, leaving 15 bases between the germline ends. This CDR3 contains 16 residues. The clonotype comes from a boy under two years old who had a stem cell transplant for Wiskott-Aldrich syndrome, so the T cells may come from the graft donor. The chain combines TRBV11-2 with TRBJ2-3; tentative D call: TRBD2 (5 bases). Specimen: PBMCs, mostly from graft donor cells, collected 360 days after TCRalphabeta/CD19-depleted stem cell transplant. DNA for the CDR3: TGTGCCAGCAGCCTGAGGGCCGGGTTAAGCACAGATACGCAGTATTTT. Protein product: CASSLRAGLSTDTQYF.